This TCR beta chain originates from a study of blood T cell repertoires in COVID-19. Across the study: The origin of the acute and convalescent COVID-19 samples was the United States, Italy and Spain.

Clones were sequenced by immunoSEQ multiplex PCR, and TCRdb holds only the in-frame ones, with some missing. Among 150,000 to 200,000 clones listed, roughly 76% were seen once. Seattle-derived patients entered the study during active infection and were followed longitudinally. CDR1 and CDR2 (germline): SGHAT, FQNNGV. CDR3 length: 15 residues. V shed 1 base and J 5 bases; nucleotides not matched to a gene: 7. This TCR derives from a woman aged 40 to 50 with COVID-19, enrolled during active disease. The source material was peripheral blood. V is TRBV11-2 and J is TRBJ2-7; 8 nucleotides line up with TRBD1. In nucleotides, the CDR3 is TGTGCCAGCAGCTTAGGCACAGGGACAGGACACGAGCAGTACTTC. Translation: CASSLGTGTGHEQYF.